A selection of T cell receptor beta chains follows, all from one sample in a study of monozygotic twins with inflammatory bowel disease. Each CDR3 protein gets one entry in TCRdb, which reprocessed the 5' RACE reads and gives no DNA. This sample's clone table lists approximately 400,000 distinct CDR3 sequences. The sequenced sample was blood. These receptors originate from a human donor with ulcerative colitis or Crohn's disease, or a healthy co-twin of an affected twin (not recorded which). The CDR3 runs from the conserved cysteine through the conserved F or W.

v_call: TRBV5-1; j_call: TRBJ1-1; cdr3_length: 14; cdr3_aa: CASSPAPGHFEAFF
v_call: TRBV30; j_call: TRBJ2-1; cdr3_length: 12; cdr3_aa: CAWGPSYNEQFF
v_call: TRBV6-1; j_call: TRBJ1-6; cdr3_length: 13; cdr3_aa: CASIGFWDSPLHF
v_call: TRBV5-1; j_call: TRBJ2-5; cdr3_length: 15; cdr3_aa: CASSLNLAVQETQYF
v_call: TRBV6-2/TRBV6-3; j_call: TRBJ2-6; cdr3_length: 18; cdr3_aa: CASSRDSVPSSGANVLTF
v_call: TRBV4-1; j_call: TRBJ2-5; cdr3_length: 15; cdr3_aa: CASSQGRLPTETQYF
v_call: TRBV6-2/TRBV6-3; j_call: TRBJ2-1; cdr3_length: 14; cdr3_aa: CASSYGAGNNEQFF
v_call: TRBV6-2/TRBV6-3; j_call: TRBJ1-6; cdr3_length: 20; cdr3_aa: CASSYSGGRGRGSYNSPLHF
v_call: TRBV19; j_call: TRBJ2-3; cdr3_length: 14; cdr3_aa: CASSTQGGPDTQYF
v_call: TRBV18; j_call: TRBJ1-5; cdr3_length: 14; cdr3_aa: CASSERKGNQPQHF
v_call: TRBV19; j_call: TRBJ2-6; cdr3_length: 16; cdr3_aa: CASIPTARAGANVLTF
v_call: TRBV6-5; j_call: TRBJ1-5; cdr3_length: 17; cdr3_aa: CASTDPGQGRADQPQHF
v_call: TRBV6-5; j_call: TRBJ1-6; cdr3_length: 16; cdr3_aa: CASSYRPRGSESPLHF
v_call: TRBV2; j_call: TRBJ1-6; cdr3_length: 14; cdr3_aa: CASRGTVSNSPLHF